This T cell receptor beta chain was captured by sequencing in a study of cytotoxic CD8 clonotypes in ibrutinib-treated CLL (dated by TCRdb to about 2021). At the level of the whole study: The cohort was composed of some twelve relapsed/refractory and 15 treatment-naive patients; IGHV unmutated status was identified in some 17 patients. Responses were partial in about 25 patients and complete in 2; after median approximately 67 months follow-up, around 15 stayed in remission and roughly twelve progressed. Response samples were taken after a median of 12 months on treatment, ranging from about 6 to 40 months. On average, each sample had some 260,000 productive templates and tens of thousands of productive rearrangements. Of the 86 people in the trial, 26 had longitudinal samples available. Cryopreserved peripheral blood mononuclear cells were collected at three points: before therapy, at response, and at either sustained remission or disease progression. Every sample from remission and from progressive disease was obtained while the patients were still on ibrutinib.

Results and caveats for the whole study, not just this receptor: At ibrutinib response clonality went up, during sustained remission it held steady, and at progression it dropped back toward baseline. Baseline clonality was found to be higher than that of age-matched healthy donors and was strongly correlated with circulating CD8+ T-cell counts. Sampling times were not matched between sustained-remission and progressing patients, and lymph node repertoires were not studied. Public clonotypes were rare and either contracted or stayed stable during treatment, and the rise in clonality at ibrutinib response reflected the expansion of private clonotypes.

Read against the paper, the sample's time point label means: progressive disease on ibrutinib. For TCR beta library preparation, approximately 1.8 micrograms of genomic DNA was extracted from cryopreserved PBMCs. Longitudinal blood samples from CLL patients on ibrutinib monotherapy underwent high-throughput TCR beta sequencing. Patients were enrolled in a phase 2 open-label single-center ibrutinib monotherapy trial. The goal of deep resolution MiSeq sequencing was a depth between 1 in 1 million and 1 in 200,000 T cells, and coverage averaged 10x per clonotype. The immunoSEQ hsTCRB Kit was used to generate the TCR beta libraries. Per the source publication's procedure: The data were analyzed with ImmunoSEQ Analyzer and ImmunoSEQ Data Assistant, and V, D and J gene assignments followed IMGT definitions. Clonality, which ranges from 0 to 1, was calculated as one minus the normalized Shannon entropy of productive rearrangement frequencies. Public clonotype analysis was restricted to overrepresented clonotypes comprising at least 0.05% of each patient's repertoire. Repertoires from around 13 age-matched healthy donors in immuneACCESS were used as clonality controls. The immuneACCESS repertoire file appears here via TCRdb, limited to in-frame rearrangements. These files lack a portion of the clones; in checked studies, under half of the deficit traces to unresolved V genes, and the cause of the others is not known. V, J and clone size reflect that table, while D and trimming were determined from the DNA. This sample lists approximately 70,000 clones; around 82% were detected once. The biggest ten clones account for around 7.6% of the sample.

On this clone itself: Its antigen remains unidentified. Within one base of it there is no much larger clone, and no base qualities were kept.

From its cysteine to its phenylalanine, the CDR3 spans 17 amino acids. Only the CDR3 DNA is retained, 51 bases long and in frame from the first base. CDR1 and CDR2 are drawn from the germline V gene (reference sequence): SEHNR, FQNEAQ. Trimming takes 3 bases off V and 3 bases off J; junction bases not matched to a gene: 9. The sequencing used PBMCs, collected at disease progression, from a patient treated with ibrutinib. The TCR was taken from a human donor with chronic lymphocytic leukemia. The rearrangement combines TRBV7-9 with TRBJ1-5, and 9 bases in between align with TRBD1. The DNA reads TGTGCCAGCAGCTTGGGCGGGACAGGGTGGACCAATCAGCCCCAGCATTTT. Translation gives CASSLGGTGWTNQPQHF.